Below, 23 T cell receptor beta chains from the same sample are listed, as sequenced in a study of radiotherapy plus CTLA-4 blockade in lung cancer. Assay: immunoSEQ multiplex PCR; the TCRdb copy retains only in-frame clones and omits some. This sample has roughly 93,000 clones, with 80% to 85% found just once. This specimen was peripheral blood, taken from a patient treated with radiotherapy plus ipilimumab. Receptors were obtained from a human donor with non-small cell lung cancer who had a partial response to radiotherapy plus ipilimumab.

The chain combines TRBV7-3 with TRBJ2-1, with 8 bases fitting TRBD2. The CDR3 is made up of 15 amino acids. The V gene end was trimmed by 0 bases and the J gene end by 7 bases; junction bases not matched to a gene: 5. Looked up from germline, CDR1 is SGHTA and CDR2 is FQGTGA. CDR3 DNA: TGTGCCAGCAGCTTAACGGAGCGGGAGTGGAATGAGCAGTTCTTC. Translating it yields CASSLTEREWNEQFF.

The chain combines TRBV29-1 with TRBJ2-3; 11 bases match TRBD2. The CDR3 length is 18 residues. The V and J ends lost 7 bases and 2 bases, in that order; junction bases with no gene match: 17. Germline V gene lookup returns CDR1 SQVTM and CDR2 ANQGSEA. The CDR3 region is CSASRTSGPVGSTDTQYF. The CDR3 nucleotides read TGCAGCGCCTCTCGGACTAGCGGGCCTGTTGGCTCCACAGATACGCAGTATTTT.

This chain uses TRBV2 with TRBJ1-1; D is possibly TRBD1 (6 bases). The germline V gene has CDR1 SNHLY and CDR2 FYNNEI. The CDR3 covers 14 residues. V lost 7 bases to trimming and J lost 1 base, with 13 bases between them. CDR3 loop: CASKNREKNTEAFF. CDR3 nucleotides: TGTGCCAGCAAAAACAGGGAAAAGAACACTGAAGCTTTCTTT.

The V and J genes are TRBV27 and TRBJ1-2; the match to TRBD1 covers 10 bases. V trimming: 2 bases; J trimming: 5 bases; junction bases outside the gene matches: 5. Germline V gives CDR1 MNHEY, CDR2 SMNVEV (reference sequence). This CDR3 has 15 residues. Written as DNA, the CDR3 is TGTGCCAGCAGTTTAGGCGGGACAGGGGCTTATGGCTACACCTTC. It translates to CASSLGGTGAYGYTF.

V usage is TRBV10-1 and J usage is TRBJ1-1, with TRBD1 matching over 8 bases. Losses at the gene ends were 6 bases for V and 5 bases for J; bases not matched to a gene: 5. CDR3 length: 13 amino acids. Germline V lookup: CDR1 WNHNN, CDR2 SYGVQD (reference sequence). The chain's CDR3 is CASRQGEQTEAFF. The CDR3, as DNA: TGCGCCAGCAGACAGGGGGAACAAACTGAAGCTTTCTTT.

The gene calls are TRBV19 and TRBJ2-7; D is ambiguous. The CDR3 is 15 amino acids. Trimming took 3 bases from V and 1 from J, leaving 13 bases between them. Germline V gene data show CDR1 as LNHDA and CDR2 as SQIVND (reference sequence). The CDR3, as DNA: TGTGCCAGTAGTATTAGCCTCTTTGGTTCCTACGAGCAGTACTTC. This gives the protein CASSISLFGSYEQYF.

V gene TRBV29-1 combines with J gene TRBJ1-1; tentative D call: TRBD1 (5 bases). The CDR3 is 13 residues long. The germline CDR1 and CDR2 sequences are SQVTM and ANQGSEA. V was clipped by 6 bases and J by 5 bases, with 16 bases between them. CDR3 loop: CSVGGRGWTEAFF. DNA for the CDR3: TGCAGCGTGGGGGGAAGGGGTTGGACTGAAGCTTTCTTT.

This rearrangement joins TRBV11-2 to TRBJ2-7; the match to TRBD2 covers 9 bases. The CDR3 is 14 amino acids. The germline CDR1 and CDR2 sequences are SGHAT and FQNNGV. Trimming at V came to 5 bases and at J to 3 bases, leaving 5 bases not matched to a gene. CDR3: CASSTQTSGYEQYF. DNA for the CDR3: TGTGCCAGCAGCACACAGACTAGCGGCTACGAGCAGTACTTC.

The chain recombines TRBV7-9 with TRBJ2-1; 8 bases align to TRBD2. The length of the CDR3 is 18 residues. Germline CDR1 is SEHNR and CDR2 is FQNEAQ (reference sequence). The junction had 8 bases not matched to a gene; V was cut back by 1 base and J by 0 bases. CDR3 nucleotides: TGTGCCAGCAGCTTAGTTGTCGGCGCGGGAGGCTCCTACAATGAGCAGTTCTTC. It is translated as CASSLVVGAGGSYNEQFF.

This clone was seen a few times. The rearrangement links TRBV2 to TRBJ1-2, with 7 bases identical to TRBD1. Germline-derived CDR1 and CDR2 are SNHLY and FYNNEI. V was pared by 10 bases and J by 6 bases, with 26 bases of the junction left unmatched. The CDR3 totals 18 residues. This CDR3 reads CATLISGDRESGRHGYTF. The CDR3 DNA sequence: TGTGCCACCCTAATTTCCGGAGACAGGGAGTCTGGTAGGCATGGCTACACCTTC.

The chain carries TRBV11-2 and TRBJ2-2, with D unclear. Germline lookup yields CDR1 SGHAT and CDR2 FQNNGV. CDR3 length: 11 amino acids. The V and J ends lost 5 bases and 5 bases respectively, with 3 bases between them. This chain's CDR3 is CASSRTGELFF. For the CDR3, the DNA is TGTGCCAGCAGCCGGACCGGGGAGCTGTTTTTT.

The genes are TRBV5-6 and TRBJ1-1, with D possibly matching TRBD1 (5 bases). CDR1 is SGHDT and CDR2 is YYEEEE in the germline V gene. The CDR3 has 12 residues. CDR3 coding DNA: TGTGCAAGTGGGCGGGGGGGTACTGAAGCTTTCTTT. Protein sequence: CASGRGGTEAFF. The entire variable domain, with the rest obtained from reference TRBV5-6 and TRBJ1-1, is as follows: DAGVTQSPTHLIKTRGQQVTLRCSPKSGHDTVSWYQQALGQGPQFIFQYYEEEERQRGNFPDRFSGHQFPNYSSELNVNALLLGDSALYLCASGRGGTEAFFGQGTRLTVV.

This clone was seen more than once but under ten times. The chain uses TRBV23-1 and TRBJ1-5; D uncertain. TRBV23-1 belongs to the ORF category, with a function that is uncertain. This CDR3 is built from 12 residues. Trimming took 0 bases from V and 6 from J, leaving 3 bases between them. CDR3 nucleotide sequence: TGCGCCAGCAGTCAATCGGCTCAGCCCCAGCATTTT. Its translation: CASSQSAQPQHF.

The chain has TRBV5-4 and TRBJ2-2, with D possibly TRBD2 on 5 matching bases. The CDR3 loop spans 15 amino acids. In germline, CDR1 is SGHNT, CDR2 YYREEE (reference sequence). Trimming removed 1 base from V and 8 bases from J, with 15 bases in between. The CDR3 reads CASSLNGRRTGELFF. The CDR3 nucleotides read TGTGCCAGCAGCTTGAACGGACGGAGGACTGGGGAGCTGTTTTTT.

J is TRBJ2-7 and V is TRBV28, with TRBD2 matching over 8 bases. With 1 base clipped from V and 4 bases from J, the junction kept 9 bases outside the gene matches. This CDR3 spans 16 amino acids. Germline values: CDR1 MDHEN, CDR2 SYDVKM. In DNA, the CDR3 is TGTGCCAGCAGTTTATATGGGGGACTAGTCAGGTACGAGCAGTACTTC. Protein sequence: CASSLYGGLVRYEQYF.

This chain links TRBV6-5 with TRBJ1-2; no reliable D call. Trimming shortened V by 6 bases and J by 4 bases, and 12 bases separated the two germline ends. CDR1 is MNHEY, CDR2 SVGAGI, per germline. The CDR3 length is 13 residues. CDR3 residues: CASSLSPFYGYTF. CDR3 bases: TGTGCCAGCAGCCTATCCCCCTTCTATGGCTACACCTTC.

Only one count was recorded for this clone. This chain links TRBV27 with TRBJ2-3; 8 bases match TRBD1. The ends lost 6 bases at V and 0 bases at J; junction bases unmatched: 5. The V gene's germline CDR1 is MNHEY and CDR2 SMNVEV (reference sequence). This CDR3 has 15 residues. The CDR3 coding sequence is TGTGCCAGCAGGCCTCGGACAGGGAGCACAGATACGCAGTATTTT. Translation: CASRPRTGSTDTQYF.

The V call is TRBV7-2, the J call TRBJ2-3, with 7 nucleotides matching TRBD1. V lost 5 bases to trimming and J lost 1 base; unmatched junction nucleotides: 9. The CDR3 has 16 amino acids. CDR1 is SGHTA, CDR2 FQGNSA, per germline. The CDR3 is CASSPRRGGRTDTQYF. CDR3 nucleotide sequence: TGTGCCAGCAGCCCCCGGAGAGGGGGCCGCACAGATACGCAGTATTTT.

V gene TRBV7-3 combines with J gene TRBJ2-5; perhaps TRBD1 as D (5 bases). V was clipped by 5 bases and J by 1 base, with 14 bases between them. The germline V gene has CDR1 SGHTA and CDR2 FQGTGA. The CDR3 is 15 amino acids. The CDR3 protein is CASSRVQGTQETQYF. Written as DNA, the CDR3 is TGTGCCAGCAGCCGAGTGCAGGGCACCCAAGAGACCCAGTACTTC.

The rearrangement uses TRBV5-5 and TRBJ2-5, with TRBD2 matching 12 bases. The CDR3 consists of 18 residues. CDR1 is SGHKS, CDR2 YYEKEE, per germline (reference sequence). J lost 5 bases, V lost 0 bases, and 11 bases had no gene match. The CDR3 loop is CASSLAGASGRAGETQYF. In DNA form, the CDR3 reads TGTGCCAGCAGCTTGGCCGGTGCTAGCGGGAGGGCAGGGGAGACCCAGTACTTC.

The V and J genes are TRBV6-1 and TRBJ2-1, with TRBD1 matching 7 bases. The germline gives CDR1 MNHNS, CDR2 SASEGT. V shed 4 bases and J 6 bases; nucleotides not matched to a gene: 6. This CDR3 comprises 14 residues. The DNA of the CDR3 is TGTGCCAGCAGTGTTAGGGGGCCCAGCAATGAGCAGTTCTTC. Translation: CASSVRGPSNEQFF.

The V and J genes are TRBV6-1 and TRBJ2-7, with 7 bases aligning to TRBD1. The germline V gene encodes CDR1 MNHNS and CDR2 SASEGT. Germline trimming cut 7 bases from V and 4 bases from J; bases unmatched to any gene: 4. There are 12 residues in the CDR3. This CDR3 is CASTGRGYEQYF. CDR3 nucleotides: TGTGCCAGCACTGGCAGGGGGTACGAGCAGTACTTC.

This sequence joins TRBV6-6 and TRBJ1-2; TRBD1 might be the D (5 bases). Trimming shortened V by 4 bases and J by 7 bases, and 10 bases separated the two germline ends. The CDR3 runs to 12 residues. Per the germline V gene, CDR1 is MNHNY and CDR2 is SVGAGI (reference sequence). The chain's CDR3 is CASSSGRRGYTF. The CDR3, as DNA: TGTGCCAGCAGTTCAGGGCGGCGTGGCTACACCTTC.